The T cell receptor (beta chain) described here comes from a study of shared clonotypes between healthy human individuals. Study background: A donor's plate count was three for CD4 naive and three for CD4 memory; CD8 naive had two and CD8 memory one. Whole-study findings and limits: Investigators collected only blood, and repertoires in tissues likely differ.

The table lists this clone with a few counts. Its antigen is as yet unknown. The assay ran at deep level. The assay was immunoSEQ multiplex PCR, and TCRdb's table has in-frame clones only and misses some. The table lists about 680,000 clones, less than 80% of them singletons. The healthy adult donors were HIV-negative and reported no recent acute infections or vaccinations. Germline V gene lookup returns CDR1 MNHNS and CDR2 SASEGT. This CDR3 has 14 residues. V shed 3 bases and J shed 6 bases, with 13 bases lying between them. Material: memory CD4+ T cells sorted from blood. Stated subset: CD45RA-negative fraction. The TCR originated in a young woman in good health. V and J are TRBV6-1 and TRBJ2-3, with a tentative D call TRBD1 (5 bases). Here the CDR3 reads CASSEKTRGDTQYF. CDR3 coding DNA: TGTGCCAGCAGTGAGAAAACAAGGGGTGATACGCAGTATTTT.